Shown below are 25 T cell receptor beta chains from a single sample sequenced in a study of blood T cell repertoires in COVID-19. Sequencing used immunoSEQ multiplex PCR; TCRdb keeps in-frame clones, though not all of them. The sample consists of more than 45,000 clones, about 88% of them appearing once. Specimen: peripheral blood. These receptors came from a woman in her 70s with active COVID-19.

The chain has TRBV5-1 and TRBJ2-2, with D possibly TRBD1 on 5 matching bases. V shed 0 bases and J shed 2 bases, with 23 bases lying between them. Germline CDR1 is SGHRS and CDR2 is YFSETQ. This CDR3 comprises 20 residues. CDR3 DNA sequence: TGCGCCAGCAGCTTGGTGCCACACCTGCGGACACTAAGAAACACCGGGGAGCTGTTTTTT. Its protein product is CASSLVPHLRTLRNTGELFF.

The chain is built from TRBV14 and TRBJ2-7, with D possibly TRBD2 on 5 matching bases. The germline V gene encodes CDR1 SGHDN and CDR2 FVKESK. V gave up 5 bases and J gave up 5 bases, with 19 bases separating them. CDR3 length equals 15 residues. The CDR3 spells CASSYRSDPWNEQYF. In nucleotides, the CDR3 is TGTGCCAGCAGCTACCGTAGCGACCCCTGGAACGAGCAGTACTTC.

The J gene is TRBJ1-5, the V gene TRBV28; no clear D gene. V dropped 6 bases and J dropped 0 bases, with 12 bases sitting between them. The germline V gene has CDR1 MDHEN and CDR2 SYDVKM. The CDR3 runs to 15 residues. CDR3 nucleotide sequence: TGTGCCAGCAGACTCGGAGGAATTAGCAATCAGCCCCAGCATTTT. Its translation: CASRLGGISNQPQHF.

V is TRBV2 and J is TRBJ1-2, with 11 bases identical to TRBD1. The V gene end was trimmed by 5 bases and the J gene end by 1 base; junction bases not matched to a gene: 3. CDR1 is SNHLY and CDR2 is FYNNEI in the germline V gene. The CDR3 length is 15 residues. CDR3 loop: CASSIGTGGNYGYTF. The CDR3 nucleotides are TGTGCCAGCAGTATAGGGACAGGGGGTAACTATGGCTACACCTTC.

V usage is TRBV23-1 and J usage is TRBJ1-2, with 7 positions matching TRBD1. TRBV23-1 is reported as an ORF; its role is uncertain. The CDR3 extends over 13 amino acids. The V and J ends lost 6 bases and 4 bases, in that order; junction bases with no gene match: 5. For the CDR3, the DNA is TGCGCCAGCAGGGACAGGCGATTCTATGGCTACACCTTC. Encoded protein: CASRDRRFYGYTF.

The chain joins TRBV7-2 to TRBJ2-5; no clear D. Germline CDR1 SGHTA, CDR2 FQGNSA. The CDR3 contains 11 residues. V was cut by 3 bases and J by 3 bases, with 2 bases left in between. CDR3 DNA: TGTGCCAGCAGCTTCAAAGAGACCCAGTACTTC. Protein sequence: CASSFKETQYF.

The rearrangement joins TRBV28 to TRBJ1-5, with a possible D match to TRBD1 (5 bases). Trimming stripped 10 bases from V and 4 bases from J, with 20 bases between. The CDR3 extends over 15 amino acids. CDR1 MDHEN and CDR2 SYDVKM come from the germline V gene. CDR3 in DNA: TGTGCCACCCGAGAGGAGGGGCTCGGTAATCAGCCCCAGCATTTT. Residues: CATREEGLGNQPQHF.

V gene TRBV4-1 combines with J gene TRBJ2-5, with 10 bases matching TRBD2. The CDR3 is made up of 14 amino acids. The V and J ends lost 4 bases and 2 bases, in that order; junction bases with no gene match: 1. Germline-derived CDR1 and CDR2 are MGHRA and YSYEKL. Here the CDR3 DNA reads TGCGCCAGCAGCCTACTAGCGGGACAAGAGACCCAGTACTTC. Translating gives CASSLLAGQETQYF.

CDR3 sequence: CASSPPQVMNTEAFF. DNA of the CDR3: TGTGCCAGCAGCCCCCCACAGGTGATGAACACTGAAGCTTTCTTT. The chain employs TRBV6-6 and TRBJ1-1; D possibly corresponds to TRBD1 (5 bases). The V gene's germline CDR1 is MNHNY and CDR2 SVGAGI (reference sequence). This CDR3 comprises 15 residues. Trimming removed 6 bases at V and 0 bases at J, with 14 bases between.

This clone was found a few times. The V gene is TRBV30, the J gene TRBJ2-1; no reliable D call. This CDR3 is built from 14 residues. V was clipped by 5 bases and J by 0 bases, with 11 bases between them. Germline CDR1 GTSNPN, CDR2 SVGIG (reference sequence). The CDR3 DNA sequence: TGTGCCTGGCAAGCTAGGAGCTCCTACAATGAGCAGTTCTTC. Its protein is CAWQARSSYNEQFF. Full variable domain (outside the CDR3, taken from reference TRBV30 and TRBJ2-1): SQTIHQWPATLVQPVGSPLSLECTVEGTSNPNLYWYRQAAGRGLQLLFYSVGIGQISSEVPQNLSASRPQDRQFILSSKKLLLSDSGFYLCAWQARSSYNEQFFGPGTRLTVL.

The chain carries TRBV28 and TRBJ1-2; 7 positions agree with TRBD1. The CDR3 consists of 14 residues. The V gene end was trimmed by 4 bases and the J gene end by 5 bases; junction bases not matched to a gene: 7. Looked up from germline, CDR1 is MDHEN and CDR2 is SYDVKM. The CDR3 nucleotides are TGTGCCAGCAGTTCGCCCAGGGGGAATTATGGCTACACCTTC. Protein product: CASSSPRGNYGYTF.

The CDR3: CASSLSEYPTDTQYF. The CDR3 DNA is TGTGCCAGCAGTTTATCGGAGTATCCCACAGATACGCAGTATTTT. This chain joins TRBV27 and TRBJ2-3, with unresolved D. Trimming cost V 0 bases and J 2 bases, with 9 bases left between them. This CDR3 has 15 amino acids. The germline gives CDR1 MNHEY, CDR2 SMNVEV (reference sequence).

This clone turned up a few times. The rearrangement links TRBV7-9 to TRBJ2-5, with D uncertain. V lost 6 bases and J lost 1, with 15 bases in between. Germline V lookup: CDR1 SEHNR, CDR2 FQNEAQ (reference sequence). The CDR3 loop spans 15 amino acids. CDR3 bases: TGTGCCAGCAGTCCAAAAAGGCGGCTCCAAGAGACCCAGTACTTC. Translated: CASSPKRRLQETQYF.

This chain uses TRBV20-1 with TRBJ2-7; no reliable D call. Deletions cut 3 bases from V and 4 bases from J, with 7 bases between. The CDR3 extends over 11 amino acids. Germline assignment: CDR1 DFQATT and CDR2 SNEGSKA (reference sequence). In DNA, the CDR3 is TGCAGTGCTAGGTTCCTTTACGAGCAGTACTTC. Translation gives CSARFLYEQYF.

This sequence joins TRBV19 and TRBJ2-5, with TRBD2 as a possible D gene (6 bases). CDR3 length: 15 residues. CDR1 LNHDA and CDR2 SQIVND come from the germline V gene (reference sequence). Trimming removed 7 bases at V and 5 bases at J, with 20 bases between. CDR3 DNA: TGTGCCAGTAACCTTCGAGGAGGGGCTCGGGAGACCCAGTACTTC. This gives the protein CASNLRGGARETQYF.

The V call is TRBV9, the J call TRBJ1-3; D remains ambiguous. CDR3 length: 15 residues. The V gene's germline CDR1 is SGDLS and CDR2 YYNGEE. V was pared by 0 bases and J by 0 bases, with 7 bases between. The CDR3 protein is CASSVGSSSGNTIYF. CDR3 in DNA: TGTGCCAGCAGCGTAGGATCGAGCTCTGGAAACACCATATATTTT.

The chain links TRBV7-3 to TRBJ2-1, with TRBD2 matching over 12 bases. Germline-derived CDR1 and CDR2 are SGHTA and FQGTGA. V lost 5 bases, J lost 7 bases, and 9 bases stayed unmatched. CDR3 length: 16 amino acids. As DNA, the CDR3 is TGTGCCAGCAGCCCCCGGACTAGCGGGACAGCGAATGAGCAGTTCTTC. It is translated as CASSPRTSGTANEQFF.

The gene calls are TRBV6-1 and TRBJ2-1; 13 bases align to TRBD2. V gave up 4 bases and J gave up 7 bases; unmatched junction bases: 13. Germline V gene lookup returns CDR1 MNHNS and CDR2 SASEGT. This CDR3 comprises 18 residues. This chain's CDR3 is CASSASAYRTSGRNEQFF. The CDR3 DNA reads as TGTGCCAGCAGTGCTTCGGCTTATAGGACTAGCGGGAGAAATGAGCAGTTCTTC.

V is TRBV5-1 and J is TRBJ1-5; perhaps TRBD1 as D (6 bases). The CDR3 consists of 15 residues. Germline V gives CDR1 SGHRS, CDR2 YFSETQ. Deletions cut 5 bases from V and 0 bases from J, with 12 bases between. The CDR3 DNA follows: TGCGCCAGCAGTCCTGGGACATTTAGCAATCAGCCCCAGCATTTT. This translates into CASSPGTFSNQPQHF.

The chain employs TRBV7-3 and TRBJ1-2; no clear D gene. The ends were cut back, 2 bases at V and 2 bases at J, with 6 bases in the middle. Germline CDR1 SGHTA, CDR2 FQGTGA. CDR3 length equals 13 residues. DNA of the CDR3: TGTGCCAGCAGCTTAGGGAGGAACTATGGCTACACCTTC. This sequence encodes CASSLGRNYGYTF.

The chain combines TRBV24-1 with TRBJ2-3, with D perhaps matching TRBD1 (6 bases). The V and J ends lost 3 bases and 1 base respectively, with 13 bases between them. Germline assignment: CDR1 KGHDR and CDR2 SFDVKD. This CDR3 has 16 residues. The CDR3 coding sequence is TGTGCCACCAGTGATCCAACAGGGAGCGGCACAGATACGCAGTATTTT. It specifies CATSDPTGSGTDTQYF.

The rearrangement joins TRBV25-1 to TRBJ1-2; TRBD1 might be the D (5 bases). Germline V gene sequence: CDR1 MGHDK, CDR2 SYGVNS. V lost 0 bases to trimming and J lost 4 bases, with 12 bases between them. This CDR3 has 15 residues. In nucleotides, the CDR3 is TGTGCCAGCAGTGAATACGACCAGGGTTCCTATGGCTACACCTTC. Translated, it gives CASSEYDQGSYGYTF.

V gene TRBV5-4 combines with J gene TRBJ2-3; D may be TRBD1 (7 bases). Germline values: CDR1 SGHNT, CDR2 YYREEE (reference sequence). The CDR3 has 17 residues. V lost 1 base to trimming and J lost 6 bases, with 21 bases between them. This CDR3 reads CASSLKVLSGGPDTQYF. DNA of the CDR3: TGTGCCAGCAGCTTGAAAGTCCTATCAGGGGGGCCTGATACGCAGTATTTT.

The chain joins TRBV5-1 to TRBJ2-5; 7 bases map to TRBD1. The CDR3 totals 14 residues. V gave up 0 bases and J gave up 3 bases; unmatched junction bases: 2. The germline CDR1 and CDR2 sequences are SGHRS and YFSETQ. Here the CDR3 reads CASSLEGTEETQYF. CDR3 bases: TGCGCCAGCAGCTTGGAAGGGACAGAAGAGACCCAGTACTTC.

CDR3 in amino acids: CASSLGVRENSPLHF. CDR3 sequence (DNA): TGTGCCAGCAGCTTAGGAGTGCGGGAAAATTCACCCCTCCACTTT. The J gene is TRBJ1-6, the V gene TRBV7-8; D gene ambiguous. The CDR3 is made up of 15 amino acids. The germline V and J ends were trimmed by 1 base and 7 bases, with 11 bases remaining between them. Per the germline V gene, CDR1 is SGHVS and CDR2 is FQNEAQ.